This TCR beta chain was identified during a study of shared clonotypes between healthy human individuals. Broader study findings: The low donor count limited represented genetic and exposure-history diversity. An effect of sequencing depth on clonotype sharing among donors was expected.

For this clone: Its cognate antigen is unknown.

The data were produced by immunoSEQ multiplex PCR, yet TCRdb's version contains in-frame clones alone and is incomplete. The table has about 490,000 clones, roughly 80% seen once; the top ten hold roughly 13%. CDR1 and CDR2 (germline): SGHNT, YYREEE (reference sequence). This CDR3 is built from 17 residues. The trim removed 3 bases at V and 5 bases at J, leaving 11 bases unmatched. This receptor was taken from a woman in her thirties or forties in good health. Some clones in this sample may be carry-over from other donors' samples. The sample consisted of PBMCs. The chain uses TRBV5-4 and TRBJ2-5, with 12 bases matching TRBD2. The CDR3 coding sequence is TGTGCCAGCAGCTCGGGGGCTAGCGGGAGGGCCAGGGAGACCCAGTACTTC. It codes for CASSSGASGRARETQYF.